A selection of T cell receptor beta chains follows, all from one sample in a study of blood T cells in healthy people across ages. Each CDR3 protein is one row after TCRdb ran MiXCR on the 5' RACE reads. The table has roughly 550,000 distinct CDR3 sequences, about 25% seen once. The sample also formed part of further work on T cells of mothers and their children.

The specimen was blood. Every receptor here comes from a boy aged 10-17 years in good health. Each CDR3 is given without its conserved first and last residue. Each record gives: V gene, J gene, CDR3 protein.

v_gene: TRBV6-1
j_gene: TRBJ2-7
CDR3aa: ASSDRGLAGSSYEQY

v_gene: TRBV9
j_gene: TRBJ2-1
CDR3aa: ASNVGLAGYNEQF

v_gene: TRBV28
j_gene: TRBJ1-2
CDR3aa: ASTYGVNYGYT

v_gene: TRBV6-1
j_gene: .
CDR3aa: ASSDSQGYEQY

v_gene: TRBV9
j_gene: TRBJ1-1
CDR3aa: ASSGPVPGNTEAF

v_gene: TRBV29-1
j_gene: TRBJ2-5
CDR3aa: SVGRYWERGAQETQY

v_gene: TRBV28
j_gene: TRBJ2-5
CDR3aa: ASSLRSRGGLETQY

v_gene: TRBV28
j_gene: TRBJ1-6
CDR3aa: ASSLLGGSYNSPLR

v_gene: TRBV6-5
j_gene: TRBJ1-4
CDR3aa: ASSYSDRIDEKLF

v_gene: TRBV7-2
j_gene: TRBJ2-3
CDR3aa: ASSSRTSGRSDTQY

v_gene: TRBV20-1
j_gene: TRBJ2-5
CDR3aa: SARNREQETQY

v_gene: TRBV29-1
j_gene: TRBJ2-1
CDR3aa: SVEDTEFYNEQF

v_gene: TRBV28
j_gene: TRBJ2-7
CDR3aa: ASSSWEGSVAYEQY

v_gene: TRBV13
j_gene: .
CDR3aa: ASSQPRVSKETQY

v_gene: TRBV12-3/TRBV12-4
j_gene: TRBJ2-7
CDR3aa: ASSSSRDRAHEQY

v_gene: TRBV12-3/TRBV12-4
j_gene: TRBJ2-7
CDR3aa: ASLGLGTGALGQY

v_gene: TRBV4-3
j_gene: TRBJ2-5
CDR3aa: ASSQDRQGGETQY

v_gene: TRBV10-3
j_gene: TRBJ2-1
CDR3aa: AISESDGNEQF

v_gene: TRBV4-2
j_gene: TRBJ1-2
CDR3aa: ASSQDWGTGGGYT

v_gene: TRBV20-1
j_gene: TRBJ2-7
CDR3aa: SAPRLAGVYEQY

v_gene: TRBV28
j_gene: .
CDR3aa: ASSLASVGLEQY

v_gene: TRBV4-2
j_gene: TRBJ2-7
CDR3aa: ASSPDRRPYEQY

v_gene: TRBV7-9
j_gene: TRBJ1-6
CDR3aa: ASSLEGLSSPLR

v_gene: TRBV4-3
j_gene: .
CDR3aa: ASSQDLGQGANEQY

v_gene: TRBV5-1
j_gene: TRBJ2-1
CDR3aa: ASSNRQGPPGNEQF

v_gene: TRBV6-6
j_gene: TRBJ1-1
CDR3aa: ASSYWGRTEAF

v_gene: TRBV7-9
j_gene: TRBJ2-2
CDR3aa: ASSLNPGLTGELF

v_gene: TRBV29-1
j_gene: TRBJ2-1
CDR3aa: SVEDWTSGRDEQF

v_gene: TRBV28
j_gene: TRBJ1-3
CDR3aa: ASSPNRESAGNTIY

v_gene: TRBV7-9
j_gene: TRBJ2-7
CDR3aa: ATARGFGYYEQY

v_gene: TRBV29-1
j_gene: TRBJ2-2
CDR3aa: SVVQTTGPGELF

v_gene: TRBV14
j_gene: TRBJ2-3
CDR3aa: ASSYDLGADTQY

v_gene: TRBV5-1
j_gene: TRBJ2-2
CDR3aa: ASSAQGWENTGELF

v_gene: TRBV28
j_gene: TRBJ2-7
CDR3aa: ASSLPGNEQY

v_gene: TRBV6-5
j_gene: TRBJ2-7
CDR3aa: ASIPLSSGGYEQY

v_gene: TRBV12-3/TRBV12-4
j_gene: TRBJ2-7
CDR3aa: ASSLTTGGAYEQY

v_gene: TRBV28
j_gene: TRBJ2-7
CDR3aa: ASSLTQAGDPWEQY

v_gene: TRBV20-1
j_gene: TRBJ1-5
CDR3aa: SAREPTSNQPQH

v_gene: TRBV29-1
j_gene: TRBJ1-2
CDR3aa: SVEDGWTGP

v_gene: TRBV28
j_gene: TRBJ2-5
CDR3aa: ASTPGLGIQETQY

v_gene: TRBV20-1
j_gene: TRBJ1-2
CDR3aa: STPGGTFLPRNGYT

v_gene: TRBV4-3
j_gene: TRBJ2-5
CDR3aa: ASSQGTGLQETQY